Below are 7 T cell receptor beta chains sequenced from a single sample in a study of cytomegalovirus exposure and HLA in healthy donors. TCRdb keeps only in-frame clones here, not all; method: immunoSEQ multiplex PCR. The table lists 150,000 to 200,000 clones, 85% of them singletons. Sequenced input: PBMCs. These receptors came from a man aged 25 to 40 in good health and CMV-seropositive.

A few counts support this clone. V usage is TRBV7-9 and J usage is TRBJ1-6; TRBD1 matches 9 bases. The germline gives CDR1 SEHNR, CDR2 FQNEAQ (reference sequence). The CDR3 spans 15 residues. V trimming: 6 bases; J trimming: 3 bases; junction bases outside the gene matches: 3. The CDR3 DNA sequence: TGTGCCAGCAGGGCGGGACAGGGCTATAATTCACCCCTCCACTTT. Protein sequence: CASRAGQGYNSPLHF.

The CDR3 loop is CASSAGPGTYNEQFF. CDR3 in DNA: TGTGCCAGCAGCGCCGGGCCGGGGACCTACAATGAGCAGTTCTTC. The V gene is TRBV9, the J gene TRBJ2-1; D is possibly TRBD2 (5 bases). The CDR3 is made up of 15 amino acids. V was clipped by 3 bases and J by 2 bases, with 12 bases between them. Germline CDR1 is SGDLS and CDR2 is YYNGEE.

V and J are TRBV5-6 and TRBJ2-7, with TRBD2 matching 14 bases. The V and J ends lost 3 bases and 4 bases, in that order; junction bases with no gene match: 6. Looked up from germline, CDR1 is SGHDT and CDR2 is YYEEEE. There are 16 residues in the CDR3. The CDR3 DNA follows: TGTGCCAGCAGCTCTGGGACTAGCGGGGGACTATACGAGCAGTACTTC. It specifies CASSSGTSGGLYEQYF.

V and J are TRBV19 and TRBJ2-3; 12 bases agree with TRBD2. Germline loops: CDR1 LNHDA, CDR2 SQIVND (reference sequence). The J segment lost 6 bases and the V segment lost 6 bases, leaving 16 bases of the junction unmatched. The CDR3 is 18 residues long. CDR3 protein: CASSRYPTSLAGGDTQYF. CDR3 nucleotide sequence: TGTGCCAGTAGCCGTTACCCCACCTCACTAGCGGGGGGCGATACGCAGTATTTT.

The chain recombines TRBV7-2 with TRBJ1-6; 10 nucleotides align to TRBD1. J lost 2 bases, V lost 3 bases, and 4 bases had no gene match. The CDR3 runs to 17 residues. Germline loops: CDR1 SGHTA, CDR2 FQGNSA. CDR3 nucleotides: TGTGCCAGCAGCTTCCGGGACAGGGGCACCTATAATTCACCCCTCCACTTT. The encoded protein is CASSFRDRGTYNSPLHF.

Many counts were recorded for this clone. The CDR3 protein is CASKLSAGTASYEQYF. The DNA for the CDR3 is TGTGCCAGCAAACTCTCGGCCGGGACTGCCTCCTACGAGCAGTACTTC. The chain couples TRBV7-2 to TRBJ2-7, with D possibly being TRBD2 (6 bases). The germline CDR1 and CDR2 sequences are SGHTA and FQGNSA. The CDR3 runs to 16 residues. V lost 7 bases, J lost 0 bases, and 19 bases lay in between.

In its sample, this clone was seen once. The V call is TRBV18, the J call TRBJ2-1; 11 positions match TRBD2. The ends lost 1 base at V and 7 bases at J; junction bases unmatched: 9. This CDR3 has 17 residues. CDR1 KGHSH and CDR2 LQKENI come from the germline V gene. Here the CDR3 DNA reads TGTGCCAGCTCACCACTTGCTAGCGGGGGGCCAGGGAATGAGCAGTTCTTC. Protein product: CASSPLASGGPGNEQFF.